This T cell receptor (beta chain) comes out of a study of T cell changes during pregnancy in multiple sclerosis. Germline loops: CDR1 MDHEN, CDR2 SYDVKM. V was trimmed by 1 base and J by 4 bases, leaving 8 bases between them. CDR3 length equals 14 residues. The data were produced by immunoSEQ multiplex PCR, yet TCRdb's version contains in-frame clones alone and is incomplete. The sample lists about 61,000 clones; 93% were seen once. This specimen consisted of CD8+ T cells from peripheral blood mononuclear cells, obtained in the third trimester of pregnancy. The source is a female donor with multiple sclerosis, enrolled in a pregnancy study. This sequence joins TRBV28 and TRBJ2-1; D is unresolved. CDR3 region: CASSLYVSYNEQFF. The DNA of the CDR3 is TGTGCCAGCAGTTTATATGTCTCGTACAATGAGCAGTTCTTC.